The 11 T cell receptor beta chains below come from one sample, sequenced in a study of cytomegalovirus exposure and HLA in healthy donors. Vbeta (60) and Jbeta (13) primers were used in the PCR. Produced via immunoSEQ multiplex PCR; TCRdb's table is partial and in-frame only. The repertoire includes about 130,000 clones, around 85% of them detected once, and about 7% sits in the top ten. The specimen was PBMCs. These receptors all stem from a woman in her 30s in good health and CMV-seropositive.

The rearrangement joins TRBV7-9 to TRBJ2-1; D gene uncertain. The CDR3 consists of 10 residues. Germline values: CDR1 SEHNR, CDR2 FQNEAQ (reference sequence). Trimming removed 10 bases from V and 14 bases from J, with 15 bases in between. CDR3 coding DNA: TGTGCCACACGAGGAGTAAGTGAGTTCTTC. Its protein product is CATRGVSEFF. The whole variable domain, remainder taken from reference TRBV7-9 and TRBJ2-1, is DTGVSQNPRHKITKRGQNVTFRCDPISEHNRLYWYRQTLGQGPEFLTYFQNEAQLEKSRLLSDRFSAERPKGSFSTLEIQRTEQGDSAMYLCATRGVSEFFGPGTRLTVL.

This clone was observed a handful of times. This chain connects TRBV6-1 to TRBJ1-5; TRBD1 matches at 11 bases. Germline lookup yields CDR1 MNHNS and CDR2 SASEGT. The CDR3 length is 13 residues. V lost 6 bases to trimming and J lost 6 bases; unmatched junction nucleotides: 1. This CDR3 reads CASSGTGGQPQHF. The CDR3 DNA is TGTGCCAGCAGCGGGACAGGGGGTCAGCCCCAGCATTTT.

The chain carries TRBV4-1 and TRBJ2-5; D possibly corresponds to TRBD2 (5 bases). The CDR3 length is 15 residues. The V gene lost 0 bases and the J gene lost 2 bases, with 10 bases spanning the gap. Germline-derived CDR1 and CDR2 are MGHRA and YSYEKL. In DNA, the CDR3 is TGCGCCAGCAGCCAAGACGGGAAGATACAAGAGACCCAGTACTTC. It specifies CASSQDGKIQETQYF.

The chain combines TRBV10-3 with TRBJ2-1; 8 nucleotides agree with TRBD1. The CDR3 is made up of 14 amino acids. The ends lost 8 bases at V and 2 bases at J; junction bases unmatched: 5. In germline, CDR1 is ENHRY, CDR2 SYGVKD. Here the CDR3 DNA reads TGTGCCATCGGAACAGGGGGAACCTACAATGAGCAGTTCTTC. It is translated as CAIGTGGTYNEQFF.

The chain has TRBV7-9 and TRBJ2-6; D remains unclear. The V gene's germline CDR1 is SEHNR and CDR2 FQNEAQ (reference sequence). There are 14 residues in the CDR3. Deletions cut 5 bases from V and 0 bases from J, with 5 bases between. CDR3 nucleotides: TGTGCCAGCAGCCATCCCTCTGGGGCCAACGTCCTGACTTTC. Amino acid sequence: CASSHPSGANVLTF.

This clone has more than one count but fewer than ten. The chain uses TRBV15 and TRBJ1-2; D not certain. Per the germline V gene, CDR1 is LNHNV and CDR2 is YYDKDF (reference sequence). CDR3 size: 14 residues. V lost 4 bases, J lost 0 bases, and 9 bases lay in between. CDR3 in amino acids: CATSTRGPNYGYTF. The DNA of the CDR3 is TGTGCCACCAGCACTCGTGGCCCTAACTATGGCTACACCTTC.

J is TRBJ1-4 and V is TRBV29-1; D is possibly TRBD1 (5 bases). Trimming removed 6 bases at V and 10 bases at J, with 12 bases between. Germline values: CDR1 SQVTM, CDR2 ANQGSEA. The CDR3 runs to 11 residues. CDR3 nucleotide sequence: TGCAGCGTCACCGAAGGGGTAAAACTGTTTTTT. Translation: CSVTEGVKLFF. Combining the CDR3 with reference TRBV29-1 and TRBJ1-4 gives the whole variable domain SAVISQKPSRDICQRGTSLTIQCQVDSQVTMMFWYRQQPGQSLTLIATANQGSEATYESGFVIDKFPISRPNLTFSTLTVSNMSPEDSSIYLCSVTEGVKLFFGSGTQLSVL.

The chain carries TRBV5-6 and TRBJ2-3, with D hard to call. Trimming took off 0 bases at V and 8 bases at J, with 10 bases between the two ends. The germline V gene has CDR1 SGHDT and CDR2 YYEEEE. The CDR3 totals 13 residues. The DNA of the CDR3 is TGTGCCAGCAGCTTGGACCTACCAGGTACGCAGTATTTT. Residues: CASSLDLPGTQYF. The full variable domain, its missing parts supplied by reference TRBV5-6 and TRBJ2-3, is DAGVTQSPTHLIKTRGQQVTLRCSPKSGHDTVSWYQQALGQGPQFIFQYYEEEERQRGNFPDRFSGHQFPNYSSELNVNALLLGDSALYLCASSLDLPGTQYFGPGTRLTVL.

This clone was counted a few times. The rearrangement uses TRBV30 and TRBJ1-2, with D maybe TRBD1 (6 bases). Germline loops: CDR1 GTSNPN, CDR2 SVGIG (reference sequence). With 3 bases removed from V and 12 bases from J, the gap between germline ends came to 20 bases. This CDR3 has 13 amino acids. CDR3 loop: CAWRDTGFGGDTF. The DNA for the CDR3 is TGTGCCTGGAGGGACACAGGGTTTGGAGGCGACACCTTC.

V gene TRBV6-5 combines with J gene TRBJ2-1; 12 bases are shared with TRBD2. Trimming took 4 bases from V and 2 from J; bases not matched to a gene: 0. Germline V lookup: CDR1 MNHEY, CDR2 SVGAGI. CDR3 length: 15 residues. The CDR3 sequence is CASSSSGGAYNEQFF. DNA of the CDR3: TGTGCCAGCAGTTCTAGCGGGGGGGCCTACAATGAGCAGTTCTTC.

CDR3: CASSPGTSGHNEQFF. The CDR3 nucleotides read TGTGCCAGCAGCCCCGGGACTAGCGGACACAATGAGCAGTTCTTC. The chain carries TRBV27 and TRBJ2-1; 11 nucleotides match TRBD2. CDR3 size: 15 residues. The germline gives CDR1 MNHEY, CDR2 SMNVEV (reference sequence). V shed 6 bases and J 5 bases; nucleotides not matched to a gene: 6.